The 14 T cell receptor beta chains in this list originate from one sample, sequenced in a study of T-cell reconstitution after alpha-beta-depleted transplantation in children. Unique molecular identifiers tagged the TCRbeta library. One entry per CDR3 protein results from TCRdb running MiXCR on the PCR reads. The sample lists roughly 500,000 distinct CDR3 sequences, about an eighth occurring once. This sample comprised PBMCs from the stem cell graft donor, obtained from the stem cell graft. The receptors come from a human donor who donated a stem cell graft to a child with combined immunodeficiency.

This clonotype has more than one count but fewer than ten. CDR3 nucleotide sequence: TGCAGTGTTCGGACTAGTTTGGTAGATACGCAGTATTTT. Translating gives CSVRTSLVDTQYF. The chain carries TRBV20-1 and TRBJ2-3, with TRBD2 identical over 7 bases. With V trimmed by 7 bases and J by 5 bases, 9 bases remained unmatched. In germline, CDR1 is DFQATT, CDR2 SNEGSKA (reference sequence). The CDR3 is made up of 13 amino acids.

This clonotype came up many times. The chain recombines TRBV21-1 with TRBJ2-7; the D call TRBD1 from the table was never checked on the DNA. TRBV21-1 is a known pseudogene. CDR3 length equals 14 residues. CDR3 sequence reads: CASGCTGLSYEQYF. The CDR3 DNA follows: TGTGCCAGCGGATGTACAGGATTGTCCTACGAGCAGTACTTC.

V usage is TRBV29-1 and J usage is TRBJ1-1, with 11 bases matching TRBD1. There are 13 residues in the CDR3. J gave up 11 bases and V 2 bases, and 7 bases lay outside the gene matches. The V gene's germline CDR1 is SQVTM and CDR2 ANQGSEA. Written as DNA, the CDR3 is TGCAGCGTTGAACCGGGACAGGGGGTCCGGGCTTTCTTT. It yields the protein CSVEPGQGVRAFF.

The chain has TRBV2 and TRBJ2-5, with TRBD2 matching 8 bases. Trimming cost V 8 bases and J 2 bases; bases outside gene matches: 4. Germline CDR1 reads SNHLY; CDR2 reads FYNNEI. This CDR3 region has 13 residues. For the CDR3, the DNA is TGTGCCAGCGCCGGGACTAGACAAGAGACCCAGTACTTC. Translated: CASAGTRQETQYF. The variable domain in full, with the rest retrieved from reference TRBV2 and TRBJ2-5, is EPEVTQTPSHQVTQMGQEVILRCVPISNHLYFYWYRQILGQKVEFLVSFYNNEISEKSEIFDDQFSVERPDGSNFTLKIRSTKLEDSAMYFCASAGTRQETQYFGPGTRLLVL.

The rearrangement uses TRBV20-1 and TRBJ2-5; 12 bases line up with TRBD2. The CDR3 has 17 residues. Losses at the gene ends were 3 bases for V and 3 bases for J; bases not matched to a gene: 11. Looked up from germline, CDR1 is DFQATT and CDR2 is SNEGSKA (reference sequence). In nucleotides, the CDR3 is TGCAGTGCTAGCGGCGGGCTAGCGGGAGGGGTAGAAGAGACCCAGTACTTC. It is translated as CSASGGLAGGVEETQYF.

For this clonotype: A much larger clone differs from this one at a single base, so this may be a read error. The chain has TRBV20-1 and TRBJ2-2; D gene ambiguous. Germline CDR1 is DFQATT and CDR2 is SNEGSKA (reference sequence). The CDR3 is 16 amino acids. CDR3 nucleotides: TGCTGTGCTAGTCGGGTCTGGGGTTATGACACCGGGGAGCTGTTTTTT. Translating gives CCASRVWGYDTGELFF.

This clonotype was seen at least ten times. This rearrangement joins TRBV4-3 to TRBJ2-7; D remains unclear. V lost 1 base and J lost 0, with 10 bases in between. The V gene's germline CDR1 is LGHNA and CDR2 YSLEER. This CDR3 comprises 15 residues. The CDR3 loop reads CASSQAEHSSYEQYF. CDR3 in DNA: TGCGCCAGCAGCCAAGCGGAACACTCCTCCTACGAGCAGTACTTC.

This clonotype was seen only a few times. The chain carries TRBV5-1 and TRBJ2-5; 9 nucleotides agree with TRBD1. Germline V lookup: CDR1 SGHRS, CDR2 YFSETQ. With V trimmed by 5 bases and J by 1 base, 6 bases remained unmatched. The CDR3 is 15 residues long. Here the CDR3 DNA reads TGCGCCAGCAGTGGGACAGGGCCATTCCAAGAGACCCAGTACTTC. Amino acid sequence: CASSGTGPFQETQYF.

The chain joins TRBV2 to TRBJ2-3, with TRBD2 as a possible D gene (6 bases). Germline CDR1 is SNHLY and CDR2 is FYNNEI. The CDR3 length is 16 residues. Trimming cost V 3 bases and J 6 bases, with 19 bases left between them. DNA for the CDR3: TGTGCCAGCAGTGATGAAAAGCGGGTCCCTGGGGATACGCAGTATTTT. Translation gives CASSDEKRVPGDTQYF.

This clonotype was seen a handful of times. The rearrangement joins TRBV20-1 to TRBJ2-7, with D maybe TRBD2 (5 bases). Looked up from germline, CDR1 is DFQATT and CDR2 is SNEGSKA (reference sequence). V dropped 3 bases and J dropped 3 bases, with 12 bases sitting between them. The CDR3 totals 13 residues. This CDR3 reads CSASFGNSYEQYF. The CDR3 DNA is TGCAGTGCTAGCTTCGGGAATAGCTACGAGCAGTACTTC.

The genes are TRBV5-5 and TRBJ2-1; D is undetermined. Trimming cost V 3 bases and J 7 bases, with 17 bases left between them. This CDR3 contains 15 residues. The germline V gene encodes CDR1 SGHKS and CDR2 YYEKEE (reference sequence). The CDR3 here is CASSSLTSRWNEQFF. CDR3 nucleotide sequence: TGTGCCAGCAGCTCACTAACATCCCGGTGGAATGAGCAGTTCTTC.

This clonotype was recorded at least ten times. The V call is TRBV5-1, the J call TRBJ2-7, with 9 bases fitting TRBD1. CDR1 and CDR2 (germline): SGHRS, YFSETQ. Trimming cost V 2 bases and J 5 bases; bases outside gene matches: 11. The CDR3 has 16 residues. CDR3 coding DNA: TGCGCCAGCAGCTTCCGACTCGGACAGGGGTCCCACGAGCAGTACTTC. Its protein is CASSFRLGQGSHEQYF.

This clonotype was detected a few times. This chain connects TRBV5-6 to TRBJ1-4, with 11 bases matching TRBD1. The junction had 6 bases not matched to a gene; V was cut back by 4 bases and J by 4 bases. Germline CDR1 and CDR2: SGHDT and YYEEEE. CDR3 length: 16 residues. The CDR3 DNA reads TGTGCCAGCAGCACCGGGACAGGGGGAGTTAATGAAAAACTGTTTTTT. Protein: CASSTGTGGVNEKLFF. Filled out from reference TRBV5-6 and TRBJ1-4, the complete variable domain reads DAGVTQSPTHLIKTRGQQVTLRCSPKSGHDTVSWYQQALGQGPQFIFQYYEEEERQRGNFPDRFSGHQFPNYSSELNVNALLLGDSALYLCASSTGTGGVNEKLFFGSGTQLSVL.

A few counts support this clonotype. The chain is built from TRBV27 and TRBJ2-5, with D possibly TRBD1 on 5 matching bases. Germline V gives CDR1 MNHEY, CDR2 SMNVEV (reference sequence). Deletions cut 10 bases from V and 2 bases from J, with 14 bases between. The CDR3 totals 13 residues. The CDR3 loop reads CATKRRQQETQYF. The CDR3 DNA is TGTGCCACCAAACGTCGACAGCAAGAGACCCAGTACTTC.